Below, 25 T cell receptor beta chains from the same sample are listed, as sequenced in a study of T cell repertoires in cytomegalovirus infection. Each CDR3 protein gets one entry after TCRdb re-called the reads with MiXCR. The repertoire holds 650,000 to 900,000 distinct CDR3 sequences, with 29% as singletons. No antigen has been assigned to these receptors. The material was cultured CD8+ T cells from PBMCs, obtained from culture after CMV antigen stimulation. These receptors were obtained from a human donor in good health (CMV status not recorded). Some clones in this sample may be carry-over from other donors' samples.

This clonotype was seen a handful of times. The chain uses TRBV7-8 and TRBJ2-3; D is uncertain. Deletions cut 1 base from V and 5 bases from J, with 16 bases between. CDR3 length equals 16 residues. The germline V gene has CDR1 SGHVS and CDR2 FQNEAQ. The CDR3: CASSLGGQSLQDTQYF. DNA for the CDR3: TGTGCCAGCAGCTTAGGTGGCCAGTCCCTTCAAGATACGCAGTATTTT. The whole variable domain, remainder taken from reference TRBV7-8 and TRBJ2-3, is GAGVSQSPRYKVAKRGQDVALRCDPISGHVSLFWYQQALGQGPEFLTYFQNEAQLDKSGLPSDRFFAERPEGSVSTLKIQRTQQEDSAVYLCASSLGGQSLQDTQYFGPGTRLTVL.

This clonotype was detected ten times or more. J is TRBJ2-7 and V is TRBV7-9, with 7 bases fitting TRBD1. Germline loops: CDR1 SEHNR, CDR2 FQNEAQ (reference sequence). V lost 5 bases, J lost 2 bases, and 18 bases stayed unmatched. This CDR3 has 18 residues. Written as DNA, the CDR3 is TGTGCCAGCAGCCACAGTGGGCAGGGGGAAGGCTACCCCTACGAGCAGTACTTC. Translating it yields CASSHSGQGEGYPYEQYF.

Written as DNA, the CDR3 is TGCAGTGCTAGAGATATGCGGGGGGGAACAGATACGCAGTATTTT. Translation: CSARDMRGGTDTQYF. The V and J genes are TRBV20-1 and TRBJ2-3; 9 bases line up with TRBD2. V lost 0 bases and J lost 3; bases outside the gene matches: 4. This CDR3 is built from 15 residues. CDR1 and CDR2 from the germline V gene are DFQATT and SNEGSKA (reference sequence).

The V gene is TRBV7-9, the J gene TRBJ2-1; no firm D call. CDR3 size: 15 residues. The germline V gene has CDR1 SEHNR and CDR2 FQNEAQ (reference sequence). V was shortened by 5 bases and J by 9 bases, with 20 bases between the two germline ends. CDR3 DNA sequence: TGTGCCAGCAGCCAGTTAATCAGCCCCCTCGGTGAGCAGTTCTTC. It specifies CASSQLISPLGEQFF.

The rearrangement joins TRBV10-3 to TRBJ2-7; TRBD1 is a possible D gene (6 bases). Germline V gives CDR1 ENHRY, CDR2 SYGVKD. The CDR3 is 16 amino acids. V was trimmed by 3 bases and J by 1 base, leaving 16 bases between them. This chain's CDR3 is CAISDPRTASSYEQYV. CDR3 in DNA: TGTGCCATCAGTGACCCGCGGACAGCCTCTTCCTACGAGCAGTACGTC.

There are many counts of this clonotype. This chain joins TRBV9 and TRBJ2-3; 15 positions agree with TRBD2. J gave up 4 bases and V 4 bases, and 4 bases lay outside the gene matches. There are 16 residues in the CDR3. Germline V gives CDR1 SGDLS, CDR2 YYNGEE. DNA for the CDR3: TGTGCCAGCAGCCCCTGGACTAGCGGGGGGGCAGATACGCAGTATTTT. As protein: CASSPWTSGGADTQYF.

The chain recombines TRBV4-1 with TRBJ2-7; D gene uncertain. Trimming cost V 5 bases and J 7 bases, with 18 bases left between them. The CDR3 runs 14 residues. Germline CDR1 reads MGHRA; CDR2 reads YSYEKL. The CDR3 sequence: CASSASFGPEEQYF. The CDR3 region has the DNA TGCGCCAGCAGCGCCAGTTTCGGACCGGAGGAGCAGTACTTC.

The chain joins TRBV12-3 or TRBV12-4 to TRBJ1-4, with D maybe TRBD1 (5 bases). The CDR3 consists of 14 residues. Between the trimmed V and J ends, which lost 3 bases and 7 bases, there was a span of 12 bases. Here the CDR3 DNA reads TGTGCCAGCAGTTTCGGGGGACGGGGTGAAAAACTGTTTTTT. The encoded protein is CASSFGGRGEKLFF.

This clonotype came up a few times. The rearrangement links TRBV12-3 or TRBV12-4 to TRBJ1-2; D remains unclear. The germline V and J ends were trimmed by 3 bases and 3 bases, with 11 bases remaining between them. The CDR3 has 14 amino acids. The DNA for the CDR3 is TGTGCCAGCAGTTTGGTTGGTTCCCACTATGGCTACACCTTC. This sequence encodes CASSLVGSHYGYTF.

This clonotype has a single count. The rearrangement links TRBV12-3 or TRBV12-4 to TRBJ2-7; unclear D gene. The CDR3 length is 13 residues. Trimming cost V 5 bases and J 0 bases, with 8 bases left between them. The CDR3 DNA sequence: TGTGCCAGCAGTCTTCTGGTCTCCTACGAGCAGTACTTC. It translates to CASSLLVSYEQYF.

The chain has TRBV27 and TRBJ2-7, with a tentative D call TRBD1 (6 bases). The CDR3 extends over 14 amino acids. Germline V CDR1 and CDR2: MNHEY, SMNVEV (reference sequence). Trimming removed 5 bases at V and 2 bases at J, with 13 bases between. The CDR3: CASSIGGQPYEQYF. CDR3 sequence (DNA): TGTGCCAGCAGTATAGGGGGACAACCCTACGAGCAGTACTTC.

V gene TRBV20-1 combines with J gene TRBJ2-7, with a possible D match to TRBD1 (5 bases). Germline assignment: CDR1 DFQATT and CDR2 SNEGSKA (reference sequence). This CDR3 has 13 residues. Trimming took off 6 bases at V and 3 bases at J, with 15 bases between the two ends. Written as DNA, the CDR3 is TGCAGTGCCCGTTCCACAGGCAACTACGAGCAGTACGTC. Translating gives CSARSTGNYEQYV.

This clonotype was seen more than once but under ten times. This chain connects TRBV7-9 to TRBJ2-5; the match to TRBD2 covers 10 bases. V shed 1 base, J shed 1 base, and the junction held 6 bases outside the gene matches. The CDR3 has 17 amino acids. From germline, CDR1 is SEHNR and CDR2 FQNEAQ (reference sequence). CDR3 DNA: TGTGCCAGCAGCTTAGTTGGACTAGCGGAATTCCAAGAGACCCAGTACTTC. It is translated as CASSLVGLAEFQETQYF.

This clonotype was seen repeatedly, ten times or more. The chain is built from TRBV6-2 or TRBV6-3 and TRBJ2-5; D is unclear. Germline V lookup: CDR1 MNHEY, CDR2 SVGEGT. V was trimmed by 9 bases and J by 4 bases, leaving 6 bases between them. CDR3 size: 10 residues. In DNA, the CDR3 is TGTGCCAGTAAGGGAGAGACCCAGTACTTC. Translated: CASKGETQYF.

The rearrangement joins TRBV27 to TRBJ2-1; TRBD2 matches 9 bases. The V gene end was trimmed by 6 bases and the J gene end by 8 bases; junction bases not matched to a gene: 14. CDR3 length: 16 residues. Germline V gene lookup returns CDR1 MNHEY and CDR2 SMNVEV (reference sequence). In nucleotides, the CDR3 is TGTGCCAGCAGCCCTACCCCGCGGGGGGGCATGCATGAGCAGTTCTTC. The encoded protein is CASSPTPRGGMHEQFF.

The CDR3, as DNA: TGTGCCAGCAGGCCCGAGGGAGGGGGGTCTTACAATGAGCAGTTCTTC. Translating it yields CASRPEGGGSYNEQFF. The genes are TRBV7-9 and TRBJ2-1; tentatively, D is TRBD2 (7 bases). The V end lost 6 bases, the J end lost 4 bases, and 19 bases lay between the germline ends. Germline V lookup: CDR1 SEHNR, CDR2 FQNEAQ (reference sequence). The CDR3 runs 16 residues. The full variable domain, rest sourced from reference TRBV7-9 and TRBJ2-1, is DTGVSQNPRHKITKRGQNVTFRCDPISEHNRLYWYRQTLGQGPEFLTYFQNEAQLEKSRLLSDRFSAERPKGSFSTLEIQRTEQGDSAMYLCASRPEGGGSYNEQFFGPGTRLTVL.

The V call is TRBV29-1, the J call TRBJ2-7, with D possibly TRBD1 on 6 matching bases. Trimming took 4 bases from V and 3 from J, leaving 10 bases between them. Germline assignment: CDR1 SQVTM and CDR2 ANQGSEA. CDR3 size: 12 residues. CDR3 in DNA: TGCAGCGTTGGAGGACAGAACTACGAGCAGTACGTC. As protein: CSVGGQNYEQYV.

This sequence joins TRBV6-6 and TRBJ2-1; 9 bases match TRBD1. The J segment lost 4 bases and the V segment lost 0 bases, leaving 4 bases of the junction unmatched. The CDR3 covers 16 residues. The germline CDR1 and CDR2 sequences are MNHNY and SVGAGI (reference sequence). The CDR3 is CASSYSTGGLYNEQFF. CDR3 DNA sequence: TGTGCCAGCAGTTACTCGACAGGGGGACTTTACAATGAGCAGTTCTTC.

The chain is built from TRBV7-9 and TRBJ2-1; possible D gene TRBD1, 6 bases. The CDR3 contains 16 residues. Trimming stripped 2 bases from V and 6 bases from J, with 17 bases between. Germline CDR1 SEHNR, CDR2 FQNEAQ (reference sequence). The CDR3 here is CASSLPAKGVGNEQFF. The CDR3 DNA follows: TGTGCCAGCAGCTTACCCGCGAAGGGGGTGGGCAATGAGCAGTTCTTC.

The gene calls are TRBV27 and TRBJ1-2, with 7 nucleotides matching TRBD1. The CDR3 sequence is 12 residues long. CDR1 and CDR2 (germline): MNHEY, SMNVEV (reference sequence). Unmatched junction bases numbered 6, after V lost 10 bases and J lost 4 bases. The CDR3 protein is CATTGDFYGYTF. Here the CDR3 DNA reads TGTGCCACCACAGGGGATTTCTATGGCTACACCTTC.

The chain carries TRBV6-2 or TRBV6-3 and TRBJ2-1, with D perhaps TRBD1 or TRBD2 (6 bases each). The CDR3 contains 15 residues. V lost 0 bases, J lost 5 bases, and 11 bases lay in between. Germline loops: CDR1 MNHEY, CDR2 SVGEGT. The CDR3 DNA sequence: TGTGCCAGCAGTTACTCGAGGGGGGCCGACAATGAGCAGTTCTTC. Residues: CASSYSRGADNEQFF.

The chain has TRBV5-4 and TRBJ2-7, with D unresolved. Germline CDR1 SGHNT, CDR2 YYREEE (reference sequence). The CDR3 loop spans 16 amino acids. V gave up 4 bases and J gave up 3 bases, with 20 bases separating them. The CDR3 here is CASSPGLNVGNYEQYF. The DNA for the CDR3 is TGTGCCAGCAGCCCGGGCCTGAACGTGGGAAACTACGAGCAGTACTTC.

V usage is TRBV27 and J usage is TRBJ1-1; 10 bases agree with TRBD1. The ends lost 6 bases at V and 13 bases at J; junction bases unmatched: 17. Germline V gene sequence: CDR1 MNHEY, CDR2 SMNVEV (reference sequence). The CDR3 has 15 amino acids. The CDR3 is CASSIGQGVSFGVFF. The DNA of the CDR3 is TGTGCCAGCAGCATAGGACAGGGGGTAAGTTTTGGAGTTTTCTTT.

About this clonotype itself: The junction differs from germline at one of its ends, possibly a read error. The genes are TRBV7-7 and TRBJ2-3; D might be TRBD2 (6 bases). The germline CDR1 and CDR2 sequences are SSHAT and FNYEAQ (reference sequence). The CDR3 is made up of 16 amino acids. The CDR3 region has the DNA TGTGCTAGCAGCTTAGCGGCAGCTCCGGGCACAGATACGCAGTATTTT. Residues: CASSLAAAPGTDTQYF.

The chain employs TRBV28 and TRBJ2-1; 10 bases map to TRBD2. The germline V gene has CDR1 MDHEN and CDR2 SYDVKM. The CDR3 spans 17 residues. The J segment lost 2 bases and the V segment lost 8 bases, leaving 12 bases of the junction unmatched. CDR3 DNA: TGTGCCAGCGGCTTCCCCGAGCGGGGGGGGCCCTACAATGAGCAGTTCTTC. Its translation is CASGFPERGGPYNEQFF.